A selection of T cell receptor beta chains follows, all from one sample in a study of T-cell memory formation after mild COVID-19. One entry per CDR3 protein results from TCRdb running MiXCR on the 5' RACE reads. The sample records about 140,000 distinct CDR3 sequences, 14% to 15% being singletons. Sequenced: PBMCs or a T cell subset sorted from them (not recorded which). These receptors were taken from an adult woman who had mild COVID-19 (a few samples of this study predate the infection). Cell type and time point are not known. CDR3s include the opening cysteine and the closing phenylalanine or tryptophan. Each record gives: J gene, V gene, CDR3 protein.

>TRBJ1-1|TRBV27
CASSLMGDRVNTEAFF
>TRBJ2-2|TRBV14
CASSPTGTQNTGELFF
>TRBJ1-2|TRBV5-1
CASSLAPINYGYTF
>TRBJ2-1|TRBV4-2
CASSQLAGGGDEQFF
>TRBJ2-2|TRBV23-1
CASSQPRGGVRKKNTGELFF
>TRBJ2-2|TRBV7-6
CASSLGASGSNLRGTGELFF
>TRBJ2-1|TRBV7-6
CASSLALVAGPPLGSYNEQFF
>TRBJ1-1|TRBV7-9
CASSPRTTEAFF
>TRBJ1-1|TRBV5-1
CASSLTGYTEAFF
>TRBJ2-1|TRBV11-2
CASSLGGSGDEQFF
>TRBJ2-1|TRBV12-3/TRBV12-4
CASSFRGQRNEQFF
>TRBJ2-1|TRBV7-8
CASRMTGENEQFF
>TRBJ1-3|TRBV20-1
CSARELLTGNTIYF
>TRBJ2-1|TRBV4-1
CASSQGIGVPSYNEQFF
>TRBJ2-1|TRBV30
CAWSVMGGDEQFF
>TRBJ2-7|TRBV4-1
CASSPGGRGYEQYF
>TRBJ2-2|TRBV25-1
CASSEPGLTGELFF
>TRBJ2-5|TRBV29-1
CSVEDLTGPGRETQYF
>TRBJ1-1|TRBV29-1
CSVEGNTEAFF
>TRBJ1-3|TRBV4-3
CASSQDGGNTIYF
>TRBJ2-7|TRBV7-2
CASSSLTGKNLEQYF
>TRBJ2-1|TRBV4-3
CASSQDWVASGRNEQFF
>TRBJ2-1|TRBV7-9
CASSPTRGRTYNEQFF
>TRBJ2-1|TRBV2
CASRGTSSSYNEQFF
>TRBJ2-5|TRBV9
CASSVEDRAVETQYF
>TRBJ2-7|TRBV11-2
CASSLEVSPNYEQYF
>TRBJ1-2|TRBV7-9
CASSLAYQNGYTF
>TRBJ2-3|TRBV15
CATSRGLAGNTDTQYF
>TRBJ2-7|TRBV7-6
CASSSLQGYSSYEQYF
>TRBJ2-4|TRBV12-3/TRBV12-4
CASSLPPPDVQGTKNIQYF
>TRBJ1-1|TRBV9
CASSVEGTGVFRSVNTEAFF
>TRBJ2-1|TRBV2
CASIAGGSSYNEQFF
>TRBJ1-5|TRBV6-1
CASSAYSGTGGNQPQHF
>TRBJ2-1|TRBV4-3
CASSQDTGHSNEQFF
>TRBJ2-3|TRBV3-1
CAAGTSDTDTQYF
>TRBJ2-1|TRBV18
CASSPSLQGNNEQFF
>TRBJ2-2|TRBV29-1
CSVEAGWNTGELFF
>TRBJ1-1|TRBV15
CATSRDTGGRDLEAFF
>TRBJ2-1|TRBV27
CASSLLTGTSGYNEQFF
>TRBJ2-7|TRBV7-8
CASSSGTGYYEQYF
>TRBJ2-5|TRBV7-6
CASSPGGKSETQYF
>TRBJ1-3|TRBV7-8
CASSLGGFGNTIYF
>TRBJ2-5|TRBV24-1
CATSERERTQYF
>TRBJ2-3|TRBV20-1
CSARRLRTGGPDTQYF
>TRBJ2-1|TRBV6-4
CASSDSGGSNEQFF
>TRBJ1-5|TRBV2
CASSEMVGPNQPQHF
>TRBJ2-7|TRBV14
CASSQDPTSGLRPYEQYF
>TRBJ2-5|TRBV7-9
CASSLKGYGVETQYF
>TRBJ2-2|TRBV24-1
CATSDPDRDTGELFF
>TRBJ2-2|TRBV4-3
CASKGYREANTGELFF
>TRBJ2-3|TRBV7-9
CASSSSGTGSTDTQYF
>TRBJ2-1|TRBV11-2
CASSLGTSGTNNEQFF
>TRBJ2-6|TRBV3-1
CASSQDLVRPEGKPGANVLTF
>TRBJ2-1|TRBV24-1
CATSDSRGSGRVYNEQFF
>TRBJ1-2|TRBV2
CASSAGGAKDYTF
>TRBJ1-1|TRBV5-5
CASSTRAESPPTEAFF
>TRBJ1-5|TRBV9
CASSVGGAGEPQHF
>TRBJ2-5|TRBV14
CASSQELIETQYF